This paragraph covers one T cell receptor beta chain sequence. Original processing methods: Amplification of reference gene primers was used by the study to estimate nucleated cell counts. Repertoires were generated with immunoSEQ multiplex PCR, while TCRdb's copy carries only in-frame clones and drops some. V, J and clone size are those of that table, while D and trimming were read from the DNA. Of approximately 300,000 clones detected, about 90% appear once; the ten largest clones hold roughly 1%. V shed 6 bases and J shed 0 bases, with 9 bases lying between them. This CDR3 comprises 15 residues. Germline V gene sequence: CDR1 MNHEY, CDR2 SVGAGI. Enrollment of patients from Seattle took place during active infection, with longitudinal follow-up. The sample is drawn from a study of blood T cell repertoires in COVID-19. Whole-study context: Collection of acute and convalescent COVID-19 samples took place in the United States, Italy and Spain. PBMCs, B-cell-depleted T cells, or T cells provided the cDNA or gDNA that made up the material.

The material sequenced was peripheral blood. The chain combines TRBV6-5 with TRBJ2-6; D remains ambiguous. The clonotype comes from a woman aged 40 to 49 with COVID-19, enrolled during active disease. CDR3 region: CASSYTTSGANVLTF. The CDR3 DNA follows: TGTGCCAGCAGCTATACCACCTCTGGGGCCAACGTCCTGACTTTC.